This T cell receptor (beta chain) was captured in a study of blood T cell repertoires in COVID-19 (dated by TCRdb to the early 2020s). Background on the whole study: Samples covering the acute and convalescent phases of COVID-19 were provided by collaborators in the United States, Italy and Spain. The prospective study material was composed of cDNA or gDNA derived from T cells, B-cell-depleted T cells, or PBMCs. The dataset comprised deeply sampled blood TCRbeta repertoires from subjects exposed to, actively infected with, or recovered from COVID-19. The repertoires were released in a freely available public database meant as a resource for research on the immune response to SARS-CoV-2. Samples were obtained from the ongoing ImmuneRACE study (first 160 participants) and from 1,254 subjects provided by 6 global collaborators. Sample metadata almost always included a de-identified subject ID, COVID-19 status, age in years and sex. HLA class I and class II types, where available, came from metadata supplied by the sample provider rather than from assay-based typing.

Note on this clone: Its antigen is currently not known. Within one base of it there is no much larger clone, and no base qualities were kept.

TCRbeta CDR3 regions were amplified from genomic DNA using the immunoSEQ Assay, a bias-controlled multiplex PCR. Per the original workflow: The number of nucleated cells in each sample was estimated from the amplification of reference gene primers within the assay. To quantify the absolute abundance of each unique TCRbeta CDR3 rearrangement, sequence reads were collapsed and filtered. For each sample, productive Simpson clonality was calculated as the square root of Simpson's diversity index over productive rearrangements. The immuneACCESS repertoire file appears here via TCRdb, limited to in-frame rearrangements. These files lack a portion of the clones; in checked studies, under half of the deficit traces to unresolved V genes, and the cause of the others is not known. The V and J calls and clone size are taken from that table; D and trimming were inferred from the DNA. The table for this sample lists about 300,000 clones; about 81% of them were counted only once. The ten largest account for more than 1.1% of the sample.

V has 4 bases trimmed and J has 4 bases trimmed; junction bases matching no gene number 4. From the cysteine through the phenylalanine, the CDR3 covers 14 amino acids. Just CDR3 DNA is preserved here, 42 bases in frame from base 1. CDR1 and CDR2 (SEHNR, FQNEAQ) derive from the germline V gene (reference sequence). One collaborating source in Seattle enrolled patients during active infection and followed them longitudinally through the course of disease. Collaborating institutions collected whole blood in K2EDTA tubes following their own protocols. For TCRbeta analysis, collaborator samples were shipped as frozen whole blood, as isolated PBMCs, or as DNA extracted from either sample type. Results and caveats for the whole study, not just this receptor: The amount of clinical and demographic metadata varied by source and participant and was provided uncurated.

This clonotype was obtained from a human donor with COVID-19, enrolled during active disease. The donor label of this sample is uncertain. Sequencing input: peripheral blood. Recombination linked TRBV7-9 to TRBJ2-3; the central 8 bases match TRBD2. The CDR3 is CASSSGGEADTQYF. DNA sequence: TGTGCCAGCAGCTCCGGGGGGGAGGCAGATACGCAGTATTTT.